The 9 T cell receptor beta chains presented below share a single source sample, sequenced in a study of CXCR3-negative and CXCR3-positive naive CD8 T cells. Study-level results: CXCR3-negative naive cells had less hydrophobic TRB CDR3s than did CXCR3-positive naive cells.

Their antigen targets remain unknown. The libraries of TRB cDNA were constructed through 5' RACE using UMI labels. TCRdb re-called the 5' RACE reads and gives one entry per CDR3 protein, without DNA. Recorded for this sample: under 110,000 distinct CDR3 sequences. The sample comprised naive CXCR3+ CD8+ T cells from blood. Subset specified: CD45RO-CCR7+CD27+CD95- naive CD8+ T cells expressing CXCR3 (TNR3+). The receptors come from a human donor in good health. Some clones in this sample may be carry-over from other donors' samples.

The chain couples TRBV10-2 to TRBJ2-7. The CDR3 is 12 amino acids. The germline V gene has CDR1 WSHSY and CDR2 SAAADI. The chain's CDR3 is CASSTGAYEQYF.

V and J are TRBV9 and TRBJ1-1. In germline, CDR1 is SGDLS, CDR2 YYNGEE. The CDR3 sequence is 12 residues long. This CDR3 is CASSVEGTEAFF.

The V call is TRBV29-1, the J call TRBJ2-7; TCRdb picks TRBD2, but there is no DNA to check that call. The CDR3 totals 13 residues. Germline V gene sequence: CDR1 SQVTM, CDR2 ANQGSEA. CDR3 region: CSVLTSGFYEQYF.

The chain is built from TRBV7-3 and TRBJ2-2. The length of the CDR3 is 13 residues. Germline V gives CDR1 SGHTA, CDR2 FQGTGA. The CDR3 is CASTHGYGGELFF.

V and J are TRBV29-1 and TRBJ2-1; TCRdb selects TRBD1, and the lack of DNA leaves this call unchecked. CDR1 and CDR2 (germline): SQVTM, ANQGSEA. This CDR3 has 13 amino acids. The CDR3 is CSALTGALNEQFF.

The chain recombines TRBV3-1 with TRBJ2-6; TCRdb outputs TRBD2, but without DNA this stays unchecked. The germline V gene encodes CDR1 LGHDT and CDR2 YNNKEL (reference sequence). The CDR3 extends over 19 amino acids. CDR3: CASSQGELADSSGANVLTF.

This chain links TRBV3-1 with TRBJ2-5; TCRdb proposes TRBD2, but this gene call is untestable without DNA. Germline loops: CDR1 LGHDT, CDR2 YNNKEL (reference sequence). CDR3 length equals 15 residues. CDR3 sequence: CASSLSRLAEETQYF.

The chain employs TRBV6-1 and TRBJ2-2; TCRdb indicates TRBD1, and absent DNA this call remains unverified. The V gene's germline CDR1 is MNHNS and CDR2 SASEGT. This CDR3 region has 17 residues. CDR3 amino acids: CASTGGGGSEDTGELFF.

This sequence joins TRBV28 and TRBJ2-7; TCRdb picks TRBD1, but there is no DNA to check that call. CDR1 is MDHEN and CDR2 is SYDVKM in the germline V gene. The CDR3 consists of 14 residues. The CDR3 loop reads CASSIQGLTYEQYF.